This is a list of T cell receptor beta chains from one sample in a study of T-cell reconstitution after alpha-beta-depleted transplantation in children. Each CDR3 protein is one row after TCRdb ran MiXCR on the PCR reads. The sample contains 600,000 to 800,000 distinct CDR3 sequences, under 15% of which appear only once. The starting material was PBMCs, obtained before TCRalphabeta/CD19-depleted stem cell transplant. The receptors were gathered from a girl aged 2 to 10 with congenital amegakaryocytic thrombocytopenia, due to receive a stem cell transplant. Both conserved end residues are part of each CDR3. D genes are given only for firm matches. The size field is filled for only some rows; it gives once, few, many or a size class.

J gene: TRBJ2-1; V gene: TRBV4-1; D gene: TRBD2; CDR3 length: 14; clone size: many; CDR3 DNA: TGCGCCAGCAGCCAGGTAGCGGGAGATTATGAGCAGTTCTTC; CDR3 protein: CASSQVAGDYEQFF
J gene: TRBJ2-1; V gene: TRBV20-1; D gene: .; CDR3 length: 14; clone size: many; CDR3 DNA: TGCAGTGCTGCCCCCGTCGGTAGCTGGTATGAGCAGTTCTTC; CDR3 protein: CSAAPVGSWYEQFF
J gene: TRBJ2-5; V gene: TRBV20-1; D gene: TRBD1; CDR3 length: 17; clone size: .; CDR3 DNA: TGCAGTGCTAGAGTCAGGGGGAGCATTCACATTCGGGAGACCCAGTACTTC; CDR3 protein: CSARVRGSIHIRETQYF
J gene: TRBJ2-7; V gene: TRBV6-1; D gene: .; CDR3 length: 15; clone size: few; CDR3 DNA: TGTGCCAGCAGTGCCCCCGGGACGGGGAACTACGAGCAGTACTTC; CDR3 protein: CASSAPGTGNYEQYF
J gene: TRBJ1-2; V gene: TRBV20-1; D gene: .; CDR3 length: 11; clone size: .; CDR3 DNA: TGCACCGCCCCAGCCAACTATGGCTACACCTTC; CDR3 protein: CTAPANYGYTF
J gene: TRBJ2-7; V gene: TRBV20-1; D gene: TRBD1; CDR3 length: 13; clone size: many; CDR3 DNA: TGCAGTGTCCTCGACAGGGCTATGGACGAGCAGTACTTC; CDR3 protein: CSVLDRAMDEQYF
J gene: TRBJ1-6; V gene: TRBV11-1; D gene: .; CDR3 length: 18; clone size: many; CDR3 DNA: TGTGCCAGCAGCCACCCGGCGGGCGGAGAAAAGGTCGGGGGACCCCTCCACTTT; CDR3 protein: CASSHPAGGEKVGGPLHF
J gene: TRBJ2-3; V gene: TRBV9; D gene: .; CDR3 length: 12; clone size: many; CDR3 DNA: TGTGCCAGCACGAGTGGAACAGATACGCAGTATTTT; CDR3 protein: CASTSGTDTQYF
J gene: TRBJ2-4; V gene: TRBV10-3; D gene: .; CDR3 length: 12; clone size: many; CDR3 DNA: TGTGCCATCAGTCCGACTGAAAACATTCAGTACTTC; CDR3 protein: CAISPTENIQYF
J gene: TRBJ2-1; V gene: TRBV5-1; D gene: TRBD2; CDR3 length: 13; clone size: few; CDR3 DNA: TGCGCCAGCGCATCAGTTGCGGGAGGAGAGCAGTTCTTC; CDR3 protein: CASASVAGGEQFF
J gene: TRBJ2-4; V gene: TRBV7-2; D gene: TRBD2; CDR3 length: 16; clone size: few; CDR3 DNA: TGTGCCAGCAGCTTAGAGGGCGGGAGGATGGTTCGGATTCAGTACTTC; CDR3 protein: CASSLEGGRMVRIQYF
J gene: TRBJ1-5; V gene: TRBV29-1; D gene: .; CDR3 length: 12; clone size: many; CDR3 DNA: TGCAGCGGCGGGGGCGGGGGGCAGCCCCAGCATTTT; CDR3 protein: CSGGGGGQPQHF
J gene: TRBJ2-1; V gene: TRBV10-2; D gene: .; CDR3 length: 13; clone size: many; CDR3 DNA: TGCGCCAGCAGTGAGTACAACTACAATGAGCAGTTCTTC; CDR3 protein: CASSEYNYNEQFF
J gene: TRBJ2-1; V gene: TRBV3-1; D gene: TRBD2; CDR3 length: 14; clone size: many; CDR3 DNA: TGTGCCAGCAGCCGACTAGCGGGAGAGGTTGAGCAGTTCTTC; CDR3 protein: CASSRLAGEVEQFF
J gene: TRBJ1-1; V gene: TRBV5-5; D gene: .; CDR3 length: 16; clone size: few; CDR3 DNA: TGTGCCAGCAGCTTGGCCACGGAGAGAGAGGACACTGAAGCTTTCTTT; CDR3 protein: CASSLATEREDTEAFF
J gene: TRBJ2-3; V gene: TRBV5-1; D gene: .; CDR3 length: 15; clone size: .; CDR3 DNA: TGCGCCAGCAGCTACCGGGCCCCTGGCACAGATACGCAGTATTTT; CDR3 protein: CASSYRAPGTDTQYF
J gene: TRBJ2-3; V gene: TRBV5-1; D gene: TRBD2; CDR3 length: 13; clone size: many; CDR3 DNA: TGCGCCAGTGGGACTAGTGCTATGTCGACGCAGTATTTT; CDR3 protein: CASGTSAMSTQYF
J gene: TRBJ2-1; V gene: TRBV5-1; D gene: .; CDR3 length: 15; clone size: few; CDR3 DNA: TGCGCCAGCAGCTCAGGGCTTTGGGGATACAATGAGCAGTTCTTC; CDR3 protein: CASSSGLWGYNEQFF
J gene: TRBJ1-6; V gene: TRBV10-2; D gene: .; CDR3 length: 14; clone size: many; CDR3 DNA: TGCGCCAGCAGTGACGGTTGGGGCAATTCACCCCTCCACTTT; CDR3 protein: CASSDGWGNSPLHF
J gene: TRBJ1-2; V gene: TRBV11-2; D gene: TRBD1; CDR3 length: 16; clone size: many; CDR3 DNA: TGTGCCAGCAGCTACGATGGACAGGGATGGGGCTATGGCTACACCTTC; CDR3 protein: CASSYDGQGWGYGYTF
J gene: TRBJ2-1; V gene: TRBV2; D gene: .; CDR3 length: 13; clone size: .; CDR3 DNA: TGTGCCAGCAATATAGGCGAGGGGGATGAGCAGTTCTTC; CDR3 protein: CASNIGEGDEQFF
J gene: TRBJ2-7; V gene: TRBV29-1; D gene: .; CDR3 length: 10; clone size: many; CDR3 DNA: TGCAGCGTTGTCGCGGTCGAGCAGTACTTC; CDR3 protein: CSVVAVEQYF
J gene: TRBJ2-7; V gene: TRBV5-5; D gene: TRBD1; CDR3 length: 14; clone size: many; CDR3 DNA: TGTGCCAGCAGCTTGGAGGGACAGGGGTCGCGTCGGTACTTC; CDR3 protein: CASSLEGQGSRRYF
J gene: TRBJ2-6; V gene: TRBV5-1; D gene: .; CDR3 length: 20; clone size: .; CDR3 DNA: TGCGCCAGCAGCTTTCACCCAGGCACCAAATTTTCCTCTGGGGCCAACGTCCTGACTTTC; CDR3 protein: CASSFHPGTKFSSGANVLTF
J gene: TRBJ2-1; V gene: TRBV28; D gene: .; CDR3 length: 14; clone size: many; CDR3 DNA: TGTGCCAGCAGTCCTTTGGCGTTCTACAATGAGCAGTTCTTC; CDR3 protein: CASSPLAFYNEQFF
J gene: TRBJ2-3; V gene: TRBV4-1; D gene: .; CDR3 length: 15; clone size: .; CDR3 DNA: TGCGCCAGCAGCCAAGATCGGGTCCCTGGGGGGTCGCAGTATTTT; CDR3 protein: CASSQDRVPGGSQYF
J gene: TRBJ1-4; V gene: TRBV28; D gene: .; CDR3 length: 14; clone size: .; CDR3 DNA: TGTGCCAGCCTTAGACCGGGGGAAAATGAAAAACTGTTTTTT; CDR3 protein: CASLRPGENEKLFF
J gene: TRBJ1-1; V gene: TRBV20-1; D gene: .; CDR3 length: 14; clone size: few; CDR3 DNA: TGCAGTGCCCCCCGGACCGGGCCGAACACTGAAGCTTTCTTT; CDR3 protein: CSAPRTGPNTEAFF
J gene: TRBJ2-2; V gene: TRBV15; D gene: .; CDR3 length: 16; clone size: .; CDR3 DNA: TGTGCCACCAGCAGAGATGGGGCAGGGAACACCGGGGAGCTGTTTTTT; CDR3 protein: CATSRDGAGNTGELFF
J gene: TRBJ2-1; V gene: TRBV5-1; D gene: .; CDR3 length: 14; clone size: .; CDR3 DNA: TGCGCCAGCAGGCCACAGGGTTCCTACAATGAGCAGTTCTTC; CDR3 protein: CASRPQGSYNEQFF
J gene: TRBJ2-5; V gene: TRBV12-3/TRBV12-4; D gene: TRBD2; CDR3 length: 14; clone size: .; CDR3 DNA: TGTGCCAGCAGTCCGAGGACTAGTAGGGAGACCCAGTACTTC; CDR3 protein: CASSPRTSRETQYF